Listed here are 25 T cell receptor beta chains from one sample, sequenced in a study of blood T cell repertoires in COVID-19. Generated by immunoSEQ multiplex PCR, the TCRdb table keeps only in-frame clones and is missing some. The repertoire has over 15,000 clones, 85% to 90% of them found once; the top ten carry around 24%. The source material was peripheral blood. The origin of the receptors is a man aged 60-69 years with acute or convalescent COVID-19.

This clone showed up just once. The CDR3 protein is CATSDPERGGLETQYF. The CDR3 region has the DNA TGTGCCACCAGTGATCCTGAGAGAGGGGGCTTAGAGACCCAGTACTTC. The rearrangement uses TRBV24-1 and TRBJ2-5, with TRBD1 matching over 7 bases. CDR1 KGHDR and CDR2 SFDVKD come from the germline V gene. The CDR3 is made up of 16 amino acids. V lost 3 bases to trimming and J lost 4 bases; unmatched junction nucleotides: 10.

This clone was recorded only once. This rearrangement joins TRBV6-5 to TRBJ2-6, with D possibly TRBD2 on 5 matching bases. Per germline, CDR1 MNHEY and CDR2 SVGAGI. V gave up 5 bases and J gave up 4 bases, with 9 bases separating them. This CDR3 is built from 14 residues. The CDR3 region is CASSREVGANVLTF. CDR3 DNA: TGTGCCAGCAGTCGGGAAGTGGGGGCCAACGTCCTGACTTTC.

The gene calls are TRBV6-5 and TRBJ2-7; TRBD1 might be the D (6 bases). CDR3 length equals 13 residues. The ends were cut back, 7 bases at V and 4 bases at J, with 14 bases in the middle. Germline V gene data show CDR1 as MNHEY and CDR2 as SVGAGI. CDR3 region: CASTSDRWYEQYF. CDR3 bases: TGTGCCAGCACCTCGGACAGATGGTACGAGCAGTACTTC.

The V call is TRBV25-1, the J call TRBJ1-1; D remains unclear. Germline V gives CDR1 MGHDK, CDR2 SYGVNS. The CDR3 covers 14 residues. Trimming removed 1 base at V and 3 bases at J, with 9 bases between. The CDR3 DNA reads as TGTGCCAGCAGTGAATTGGGCAGGCACACTGAAGCTTTCTTT. Protein sequence: CASSELGRHTEAFF.

DNA for the CDR3: TGTGCCATCAGTGAGGGGGGGAGTAACTATGGCTACACCTTC. The encoded protein is CAISEGGSNYGYTF. The V gene is TRBV10-3, the J gene TRBJ1-2; D is possibly TRBD1 (5 bases). There are 14 residues in the CDR3. Germline values: CDR1 ENHRY, CDR2 SYGVKD. Trimming stripped 2 bases from V and 1 base from J, with 8 bases between.

This chain joins TRBV5-8 and TRBJ2-7, with 9 bases aligning to TRBD1. Germline-derived CDR1 and CDR2 are SGHTS and YDEGEE. The CDR3 length is 15 residues. Trimming at V came to 4 bases and at J to 3 bases, leaving 8 bases not matched to a gene. The CDR3 protein is CASSSSGTGLYEQYF. In DNA, the CDR3 is TGTGCCAGCAGCAGCTCCGGGACAGGGCTCTACGAGCAGTACTTC.

The V gene is TRBV10-3, the J gene TRBJ1-4; D possibly corresponds to TRBD1 (5 bases). The germline V and J ends were trimmed by 4 bases and 10 bases, with 13 bases remaining between them. The germline CDR1 and CDR2 sequences are ENHRY and SYGVKD. The CDR3 is 13 residues long. CDR3 loop: CAISAGAVGKLFF. Written as DNA, the CDR3 is TGTGCCATCAGTGCTGGGGCGGTCGGAAAACTGTTTTTT.

The chain employs TRBV28 and TRBJ1-2; 9 bases are shared with TRBD1. CDR1 is MDHEN and CDR2 is SYDVKM in the germline V gene. The CDR3 sequence is 14 residues long. The J segment lost 4 bases and the V segment lost 6 bases, leaving 6 bases of the junction unmatched. Written as DNA, the CDR3 is TGTGCCAGCAGCACCGGGACAGGGATCTATGGCTACACCTTC. Translation: CASSTGTGIYGYTF.

This sequence joins TRBV15 and TRBJ2-7, with D uncertain. The CDR3 length is 12 residues. V was shortened by 2 bases and J by 4 bases, with 6 bases between the two germline ends. The germline V gene encodes CDR1 LNHNV and CDR2 YYDKDF (reference sequence). CDR3 sequence reads: CATSRNIYEQYF. CDR3 in DNA: TGTGCCACCAGCAGAAACATTTACGAGCAGTACTTC.

CDR3 coding DNA: TGTGCCAGAAGCTTAAAGGCGGGCGAACTAGCGGACACAGATACGCAGTATTTT. Translation: CARSLKAGELADTDTQYF. J is TRBJ2-3 and V is TRBV5-3; 8 positions match TRBD2. TRBV5-3 is filed as an ORF, its function uncertain. This CDR3 region has 18 residues. V was clipped by 2 bases and J by 2 bases; unmatched bases: 13.

The J gene is TRBJ2-7, the V gene TRBV19; 10 positions match TRBD2. Germline V gene lookup returns CDR1 LNHDA and CDR2 SQIVND (reference sequence). The junction had 16 bases not matched to a gene; V was cut back by 3 bases and J by 5 bases. This CDR3 has 18 amino acids. The CDR3 protein is CASSIGLAGVAPGHEQYF. The CDR3 nucleotides read TGTGCCAGTAGTATCGGGCTAGCGGGGGTCGCGCCTGGCCACGAGCAGTACTTC.

The J gene is TRBJ2-5, the V gene TRBV5-1; 13 positions agree with TRBD2. Germline V gene lookup returns CDR1 SGHRS and CDR2 YFSETQ. The trim removed 0 bases at V and 4 bases at J, leaving 9 bases unmatched. The CDR3 has 18 residues. The CDR3 DNA reads as TGCGCCAGCAGCTTGGTGGGACTAGCGGGGACCCCCGGAGAGACCCAGTACTTC. Residues: CASSLVGLAGTPGETQYF.

V gene TRBV5-6 combines with J gene TRBJ1-1, with D uncertain. This CDR3 contains 15 residues. CDR1 SGHDT and CDR2 YYEEEE come from the germline V gene. V lost 3 bases, J lost 0 bases, and 12 bases lay in between. The CDR3 protein is CASSSLSFLNTEAFF. For the CDR3, the DNA is TGTGCCAGCAGCTCCTTGTCGTTCTTGAACACTGAAGCTTTCTTT.

This chain joins TRBV3-1 (or the pseudogene TRBV3-2) and TRBJ1-1; D gene unclear. Germline CDR1 is LGHDT and CDR2 is YNNKEL (reference sequence). V gave up 4 bases and J gave up 8 bases, with 14 bases separating them. The CDR3 contains 13 residues. CDR3 region: CASSLADGQEAFF. CDR3 DNA sequence: TGTGCCAGCAGCCTAGCTGACGGTCAAGAAGCTTTCTTT.

V is TRBV9 and J is TRBJ1-3, with D hard to call. The length of the CDR3 is 15 residues. V was clipped by 1 base and J by 0 bases, with 8 bases between them. The V gene's germline CDR1 is SGDLS and CDR2 YYNGEE. In DNA, the CDR3 is TGTGCCAGCAGCGTAAGCGATACCTCTGGAAACACCATATATTTT. It translates to CASSVSDTSGNTIYF.

This clone was counted a few times. The rearrangement joins TRBV3-1 (or the pseudogene TRBV3-2) to TRBJ1-5; D possibly corresponds to TRBD1 (6 bases). The CDR3 extends over 16 amino acids. Germline CDR1 is LGHDT and CDR2 is YNNKEL (reference sequence). Trimming cost V 1 base and J 9 bases, with 19 bases left between them. The CDR3 loop is CASSQGTTGRLGPQHF. The CDR3 nucleotides are TGTGCCAGCAGCCAAGGGACCACAGGGCGCCTGGGGCCCCAGCATTTT.

For the CDR3, the DNA is TGTGCCAGCAGCCAACGGCAAGTGACAGGGCCCCACGAGCAGTACTTC. Its protein product is CASSQRQVTGPHEQYF. J is TRBJ2-7 and V is TRBV14, with 7 bases matching TRBD1. The V gene's germline CDR1 is SGHDN and CDR2 FVKESK. The CDR3 totals 16 residues. J lost 5 bases, V lost 2 bases, and 12 bases had no gene match. The full variable domain, with the rest looked up from reference TRBV14 and TRBJ2-7, is EAGVTQFPSHSVIEKGQTVTLRCDPISGHDNLYWYRRVMGKEIKFLLHFVKESKQDESGMPNNRFLAERTGGTYSTLKVQPAELEDSGVYFCASSQRQVTGPHEQYFGPGTRLTVT.

The gene calls are TRBV3-1 (or the pseudogene TRBV3-2) and TRBJ1-2; D is undetermined. Germline loops: CDR1 LGHDT, CDR2 YNNKEL (reference sequence). Trimming pared 4 bases from V and 8 bases from J, leaving 14 bases between. CDR3 size: 13 residues. The CDR3 sequence: CASSPSGWEGYTF. CDR3 nucleotides: TGTGCCAGCAGCCCTAGCGGTTGGGAGGGCTACACCTTC.

The chain uses TRBV7-9 and TRBJ1-2, with no clear D. Germline V gene data show CDR1 as SEHNR and CDR2 as FQNEAQ (reference sequence). The germline V and J ends were trimmed by 7 bases and 10 bases, with 19 bases remaining between them. This CDR3 is 13 amino acids long. The CDR3 nucleotides read TGTGCCAGCACGAAGGATACGAGGTTTGACTACACCTTC. Translated: CASTKDTRFDYTF.

V and J are TRBV15 and TRBJ2-1; 7 bases line up with TRBD1. The CDR3 consists of 17 residues. The V gene end was trimmed by 5 bases and the J gene end by 9 bases; junction bases not matched to a gene: 19. The germline V gene has CDR1 LNHNV and CDR2 YYDKDF (reference sequence). The CDR3 bases are TGTGCCACCAGCCCCGAACCCAGCGACCGACAGGGCGGTGAGCAGTTCTTC. Amino acid sequence: CATSPEPSDRQGGEQFF. Full variable domain (remainder filled in from reference TRBV15 and TRBJ2-1): DAMVIQNPRYQVTQFGKPVTLSCSQTLNHNVMYWYQQKSSQAPKLLFHYYDKDFNNEADTPDNFQSRRPNTSFCFLDIRSPGLGDTAMYLCATSPEPSDRQGGEQFFGPGTRLTVL.

The rearrangement links TRBV29-1 to TRBJ2-3; 7 nucleotides line up with TRBD1. There are 14 residues in the CDR3. The V and J ends lost 7 bases and 0 bases, in that order; junction bases with no gene match: 7. Germline V lookup: CDR1 SQVTM, CDR2 ANQGSEA. CDR3 sequence (DNA): TGCAGCGCCGAAAGGGACAGTAGCACAGATACGCAGTATTTT. This codes for CSAERDSSTDTQYF.

The gene calls are TRBV19 and TRBJ2-5; tentatively, D is TRBD2 (5 bases). CDR3 length: 13 residues. The V gene lost 4 bases and the J gene lost 4 bases, with 10 bases spanning the gap. Looked up from germline, CDR1 is LNHDA and CDR2 is SQIVND (reference sequence). CDR3: CASSSGPPETQYF. The CDR3 DNA is TGTGCCAGTAGTAGCGGGCCCCCAGAGACCCAGTACTTC.

This sequence joins TRBV5-1 and TRBJ2-7; TRBD2 aligns across 8 bases. The germline V gene encodes CDR1 SGHRS and CDR2 YFSETQ. V gave up 2 bases and J gave up 5 bases; unmatched junction bases: 9. The CDR3 extends over 15 amino acids. The CDR3, as DNA: TGCGCCAGCAGCTTAGAACCCGGGAGGGCCGACGAGCAGTACTTC. It codes for CASSLEPGRADEQYF.

This chain links TRBV25-1 with TRBJ1-4, with 9 positions matching TRBD1. CDR1 and CDR2 (germline): MGHDK, SYGVNS. After removal of 5 bases from V and 8 bases from J, the junction contained 9 bases not matched to a gene. CDR3 length: 15 residues. The CDR3 DNA sequence: TGTGCCAGCAGTTTGACGACAGGGGGAGGCGAAAAACTGTTTTTT. Translated: CASSLTTGGGEKLFF.

As concerns this clone: Other DNA sequences within the sample encode an identical CDR3. This chain connects TRBV5-1 to TRBJ2-7; D unclear. The CDR3 contains 14 residues. V was cut by 4 bases and J by 2 bases, with 13 bases left in between. Germline V lookup: CDR1 SGHRS, CDR2 YFSETQ. The CDR3 region has the DNA TGCGCCAGCAGCCTTCTGGGCGAGACCTACGAGCAGTACTTC. This sequence encodes CASSLLGETYEQYF. Looking up the rest from reference TRBV5-1 and TRBJ2-7 gives the full variable domain: KAGVTQTPRYLIKTRGQQVTLSCSPISGHRSVSWYQQTPGQGLQFLFEYFSETQRNKGNFPGRFSGRQFSNSRSEMNVSTLELGDSALYLCASSLLGETYEQYFGPGTRLTVT.